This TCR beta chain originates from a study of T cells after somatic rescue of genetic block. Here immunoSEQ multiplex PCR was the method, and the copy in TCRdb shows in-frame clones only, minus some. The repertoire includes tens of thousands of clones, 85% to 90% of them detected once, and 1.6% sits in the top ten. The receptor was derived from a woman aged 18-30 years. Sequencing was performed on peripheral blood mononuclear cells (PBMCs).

CDR3: CATSHSYNEQFF. CDR3 nucleotide sequence: TGTGCCACCTCGCATTCCTACAATGAGCAGTTCTTC. V is TRBV28 and J is TRBJ2-1; D gene uncertain. Germline V gene lookup returns CDR1 MDHEN and CDR2 SYDVKM. Trimming shortened V by 10 bases and J by 1 base, and 8 bases separated the two germline ends. The CDR3 is made up of 12 amino acids.